This T cell receptor beta chain stems from a study of Ad26.COV2.S vaccination and SARS-CoV-2 variants. Treatment meaning: about 20 received Ad26.COV2.S at low or high dose, single or two shots; several received placebo; per-sample allocation not given. Day 63 after the first injection of vaccine or placebo was the sampling time. Only in-frame clones appear in the TCRdb table, and some are missing; sequencing was by immunoSEQ multiplex PCR. This table has 440,000 or so clones, around 90% appearing once. V gave up 5 bases and J gave up 4 bases; unmatched junction bases: 20. Germline V gene data show CDR1 as MDHEN and CDR2 as SYDVKM. CDR3 length equals 18 residues.

J is TRBJ2-7 and V is TRBV28, with 7 nucleotides matching TRBD2. Sequenced here: peripheral blood, sampled in a trial of Ad26.COV2.S vaccine versus placebo. The sequence was obtained from a person aged 18-60 years who received the Ad26.COV2.S COVID-19 vaccine or a placebo. Here the CDR3 DNA reads TGTGCCAGCAGTCTCATCCCCTCACTAGCGTTGAAGGGGTACGAGCAGTACTTC. Residues: CASSLIPSLALKGYEQYF.